Presented here are 13 T cell receptor beta chains from one specimen sequenced in a study of blood T cell repertoires in COVID-19. TCRdb's table, derived via immunoSEQ multiplex PCR, lists solely in-frame clones and lacks some. This table holds 200,000 to 300,000 clones, over 70% found once. The sequenced sample was peripheral blood. Every receptor here comes from a human donor in a cohort sampled during active COVID-19.

The chain carries TRBV3-1 (or the pseudogene TRBV3-2) and TRBJ1-1, with D uncertain. The CDR3 has 13 amino acids. Trimming left V 6 bases short and J 1 base short, with 9 bases between. Germline V lookup: CDR1 LGHDT, CDR2 YNNKEL (reference sequence). The CDR3 region is CASRDFRNTEAFF. The CDR3 region has the DNA TGTGCCAGCAGGGACTTCAGGAACACTGAAGCTTTCTTT.

The CDR3 region is CARRPRATYNEQFF. The CDR3 nucleotides read TGTGCCAGAAGGCCCCGCGCTACCTACAATGAGCAGTTCTTC. The gene calls are TRBV5-3 and TRBJ2-1; D not certain. TRBV5-3 is an open reading frame whose function is uncertain. The CDR3 covers 14 residues. V was shortened by 5 bases and J by 2 bases, with 11 bases between the two germline ends.

V usage is TRBV2 and J usage is TRBJ2-1, with TRBD2 matching 11 bases. The CDR3 is 17 amino acids. J lost 10 bases, V lost 4 bases, and 15 bases had no gene match. From germline, CDR1 is SNHLY and CDR2 FYNNEI. The CDR3 DNA reads TGTGCCAGCAGTGCAAGCCGACTAGCGGGACTCCTCGGAGAGCAGTTCTTC. Translation: CASSASRLAGLLGEQFF.

V usage is TRBV7-2 and J usage is TRBJ2-5, with D unresolved. The germline gives CDR1 SGHTA, CDR2 FQGNSA. The CDR3 has 13 amino acids. Between the trimmed V and J ends, which lost 5 bases and 5 bases, there was a span of 12 bases. CDR3 bases: TGTGCCAGCAGCCCTCCTGGCCCGGAGACCCAGTACTTC. Translation gives CASSPPGPETQYF. The variable domain in full, with the rest retrieved from reference TRBV7-2 and TRBJ2-5, is GAGVSQSPSNKVTEKGKDVELRCDPISGHTALYWYRQSLGQGLEFLIYFQGNSAPDKSGLPSDRFSAERTGGSVSTLTIQRTQQEDSAVYLCASSPPGPETQYFGPGTRLLVL.

The J gene is TRBJ1-6, the V gene TRBV10-2, with D hard to call. Germline loops: CDR1 WSHSY, CDR2 SAAADI. With 7 bases removed from V and 0 bases from J, the gap between germline ends came to 10 bases. The CDR3 consists of 15 residues. The CDR3 DNA follows: TGCGCCAGCAAAAACACCAACTCCTATAATTCACCCCTCCACTTT. It specifies CASKNTNSYNSPLHF.

This clone was counted once. The chain recombines TRBV5-6 with TRBJ2-7, with 9 bases lining up with TRBD1. CDR3 length: 16 residues. The germline V gene has CDR1 SGHDT and CDR2 YYEEEE. Germline trimming cut 4 bases from V and 2 bases from J; bases unmatched to any gene: 10. CDR3 in amino acids: CASSRLRDRVTYEQYF. The CDR3 nucleotides are TGTGCCAGCAGCAGACTGAGGGACAGGGTAACCTACGAGCAGTACTTC.

The chain combines TRBV18 with TRBJ1-1, with D possibly matching TRBD1 (5 bases). Germline V gene lookup returns CDR1 KGHSH and CDR2 LQKENI. CDR3 length: 16 amino acids. Trimming took 3 bases from V and 4 from J, leaving 18 bases between them. The CDR3 DNA sequence: TGTGCCAGCTCACCGCGGGGGACCTCAGCGAGCACTGAAGCTTTCTTT. Translation gives CASSPRGTSASTEAFF.

In its sample, this clone was seen a few times. This chain links TRBV6-6 with TRBJ1-4; unclear D gene. Deletions cut 7 bases from V and 4 bases from J, with 16 bases between. This CDR3 is 15 amino acids long. The germline V gene has CDR1 MNHNY and CDR2 SVGAGI (reference sequence). Here the CDR3 reads CASIRRMGNNEKLFF. CDR3 nucleotide sequence: TGTGCCAGCATTAGGAGGATGGGGAATAATGAAAAACTGTTTTTT.

The genes are TRBV7-9 and TRBJ2-1; possible D gene TRBD1, 6 bases. The CDR3 is made up of 15 amino acids. Per germline, CDR1 SEHNR and CDR2 FQNEAQ (reference sequence). V lost 2 bases and J 6 bases, leaving 14 bases between the germline ends. CDR3 in amino acids: CASSLLTGSANEQFF. The CDR3 DNA reads as TGTGCCAGCAGCTTATTGACAGGTTCGGCCAATGAGCAGTTCTTC.

This clone occurred a few times. The V gene is TRBV7-9, the J gene TRBJ2-1; no clear D. The CDR3 is 14 amino acids. Looked up from germline, CDR1 is SEHNR and CDR2 is FQNEAQ (reference sequence). The V and J ends lost 4 bases and 0 bases respectively, with 7 bases between them. CDR3 amino acids: CASSSPSSYNEQFF. The DNA of the CDR3 is TGTGCCAGCAGCTCACCGAGCTCCTACAATGAGCAGTTCTTC.

The chain has TRBV6-5 and TRBJ2-3; weak D call: TRBD2 (5 bases). This CDR3 spans 14 amino acids. Germline CDR1 reads MNHEY; CDR2 reads SVGAGI. The germline V and J ends were trimmed by 6 bases and 4 bases, with 14 bases remaining between them. In DNA form, the CDR3 reads TGTGCCAGCAGGACTTACGGGCGGGCAGATACGCAGTATTTT. It translates to CASRTYGRADTQYF.

This chain uses TRBV9 with TRBJ2-2, with D perhaps TRBD2 (5 bases). The length of the CDR3 is 15 residues. Germline V CDR1 and CDR2: SGDLS, YYNGEE. Trimming took 1 base from V and 6 from J, leaving 13 bases between them. DNA for the CDR3: TGTGCCAGCAGCGTAAGTGGGAGTAGAGCCGGGGAGCTGTTTTTT. Translating gives CASSVSGSRAGELFF. Together with reference TRBV9 and TRBJ2-2, the CDR3 gives the full variable domain: DSGVTQTPKHLITATGQRVTLRCSPRSGDLSVYWYQQSLDQGLQFLIQYYNGEERAKGNILERFSAQQFPDLHSELNLSSLELGDSALYFCASSVSGSRAGELFFGEGSRLTVL.

The chain combines TRBV28 with TRBJ2-7; D unclear. The CDR3 is 14 amino acids. The germline gives CDR1 MDHEN, CDR2 SYDVKM. Trimming took 3 bases from V and 0 from J, leaving 9 bases between them. The CDR3: CASSFAGSSYEQYF. CDR3 coding DNA: TGTGCCAGCAGTTTCGCAGGTTCCTCCTACGAGCAGTACTTC. Variable domain in full (rest from reference TRBV28 and TRBJ2-7): DVKVTQSSRYLVKRTGEKVFLECVQDMDHENMFWYRQDPGLGLRLIYFSYDVKMKEKGDIPEGYSVSREKKERFSLILESASTNQTSMYLCASSFAGSSYEQYFGPGTRLTVT.